The sequence of this TCR beta chain was determined in a study of T-cell reconstitution after alpha-beta-depleted transplantation in children. Regarding the study as a whole: Surviving recipient T cells and thymic progenitors produced the high day-60 TCRbeta diversity seen in some patients. From newly produced T cells came most of the T-cell counts and diversity one year after transplant. Expanded graft clones numbering several hundred reportedly gave rise to alpha-beta T cells about two months after transplant.

As it was prepared, the TCRbeta library received unique molecular identifiers. TCRdb reprocessed the PCR reads via MiXCR and lists one record per CDR3 protein. The repertoire includes almost 250,000 distinct CDR3 sequences, roughly 25% of them detected once, and more than 2% sits in the top ten. As to this clonotype: Its antigen is still unknown.

This specimen was PBMCs, taken before TCRalphabeta/CD19-depleted stem cell transplant. This sequence originates from a girl aged 2 to 9 with Fanconi anemia, due to receive a stem cell transplant.

CDR3 bases: TGTGCCAGCAGTTTATCGAGGGTGGGCTCCTACAATGAGCAGTTCTTC. Protein product: CASSLSRVGSYNEQFF. V is TRBV27 and J is TRBJ2-1; weak D call: TRBD2 (5 bases). Germline V gene lookup returns CDR1 MNHEY and CDR2 SMNVEV (reference sequence). CDR3 length: 16 amino acids. V lost 0 bases to trimming and J lost 0 bases, with 9 bases between them.